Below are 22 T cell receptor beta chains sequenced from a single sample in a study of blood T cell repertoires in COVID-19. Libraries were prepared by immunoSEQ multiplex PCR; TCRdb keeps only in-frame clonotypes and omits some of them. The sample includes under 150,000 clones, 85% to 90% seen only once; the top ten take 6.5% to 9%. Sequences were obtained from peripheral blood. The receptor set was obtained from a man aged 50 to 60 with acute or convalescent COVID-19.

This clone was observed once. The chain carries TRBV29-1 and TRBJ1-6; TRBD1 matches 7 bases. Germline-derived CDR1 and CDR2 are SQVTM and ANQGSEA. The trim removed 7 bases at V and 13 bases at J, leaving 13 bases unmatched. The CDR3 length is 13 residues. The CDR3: CSASFDRESPLHF. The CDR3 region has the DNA TGCAGCGCTTCATTCGACAGGGAAAGTCCCCTCCACTTT.

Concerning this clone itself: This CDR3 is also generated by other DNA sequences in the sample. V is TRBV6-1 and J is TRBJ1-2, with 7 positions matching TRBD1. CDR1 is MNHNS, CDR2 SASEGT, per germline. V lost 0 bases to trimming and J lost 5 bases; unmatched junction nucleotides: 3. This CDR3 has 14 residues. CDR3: CASSEAGRGYGYTF. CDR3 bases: TGTGCCAGCAGTGAAGCAGGCAGGGGGTATGGCTACACCTTC.

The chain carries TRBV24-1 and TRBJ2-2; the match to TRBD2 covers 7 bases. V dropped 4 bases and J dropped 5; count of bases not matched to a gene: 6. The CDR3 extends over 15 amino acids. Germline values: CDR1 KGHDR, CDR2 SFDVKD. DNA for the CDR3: TGTGCCACCAGTGACTGGACTAGTGGAACCGGGGAGCTGTTTTTT. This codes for CATSDWTSGTGELFF.

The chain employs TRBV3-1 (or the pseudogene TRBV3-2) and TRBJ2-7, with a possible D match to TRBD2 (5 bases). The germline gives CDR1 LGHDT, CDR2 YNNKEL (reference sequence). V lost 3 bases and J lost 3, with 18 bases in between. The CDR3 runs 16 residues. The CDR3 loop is CASSHETWARDYEQYF. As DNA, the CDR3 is TGTGCCAGCAGCCACGAAACATGGGCCCGGGACTACGAGCAGTACTTC.

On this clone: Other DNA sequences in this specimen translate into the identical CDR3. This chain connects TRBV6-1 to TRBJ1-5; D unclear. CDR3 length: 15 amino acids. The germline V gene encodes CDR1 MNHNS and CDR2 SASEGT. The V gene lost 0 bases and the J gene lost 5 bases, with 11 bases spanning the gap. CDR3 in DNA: TGTGCCAGCAGTGAAGCTGGAGGGTTGGATCAGCCCCAGCATTTT. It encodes CASSEAGGLDQPQHF.

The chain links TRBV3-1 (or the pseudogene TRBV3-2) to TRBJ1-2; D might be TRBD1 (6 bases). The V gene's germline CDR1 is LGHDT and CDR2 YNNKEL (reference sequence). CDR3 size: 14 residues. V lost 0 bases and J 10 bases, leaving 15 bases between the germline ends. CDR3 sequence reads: CASSQDTGYSPYTF. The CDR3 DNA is TGTGCCAGCAGCCAAGACACAGGGTATAGTCCCTACACCTTC.

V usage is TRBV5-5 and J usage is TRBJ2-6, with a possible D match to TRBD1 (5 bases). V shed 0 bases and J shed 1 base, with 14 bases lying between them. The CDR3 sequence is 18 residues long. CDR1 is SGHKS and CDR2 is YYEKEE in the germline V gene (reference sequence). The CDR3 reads CASSLAVQGGSGANVLTF. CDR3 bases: TGTGCCAGCAGCTTGGCGGTTCAGGGTGGGTCTGGGGCCAACGTCCTGACTTTC.

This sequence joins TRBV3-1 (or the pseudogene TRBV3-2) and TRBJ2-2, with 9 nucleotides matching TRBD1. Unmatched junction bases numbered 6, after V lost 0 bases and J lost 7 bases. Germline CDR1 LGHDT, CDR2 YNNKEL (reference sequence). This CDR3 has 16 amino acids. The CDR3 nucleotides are TGTGCCAGCAGCCAAGACTGGACAGGGGTGATCGGGGAGCTGTTTTTT. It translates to CASSQDWTGVIGELFF.

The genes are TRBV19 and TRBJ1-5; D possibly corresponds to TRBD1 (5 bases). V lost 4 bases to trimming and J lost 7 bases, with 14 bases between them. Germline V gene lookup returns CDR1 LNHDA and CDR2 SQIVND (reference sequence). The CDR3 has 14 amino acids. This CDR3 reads CASSKEQEGQPQHF. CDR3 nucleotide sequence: TGTGCCAGTAGTAAGGAGCAGGAGGGGCAGCCCCAGCATTTT.

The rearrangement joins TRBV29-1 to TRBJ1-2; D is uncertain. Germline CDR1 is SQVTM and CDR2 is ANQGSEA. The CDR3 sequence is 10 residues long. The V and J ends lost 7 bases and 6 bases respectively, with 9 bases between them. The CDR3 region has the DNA TGCAGCGGCGGAGTCGATGGCTACACCTTC. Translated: CSGGVDGYTF.

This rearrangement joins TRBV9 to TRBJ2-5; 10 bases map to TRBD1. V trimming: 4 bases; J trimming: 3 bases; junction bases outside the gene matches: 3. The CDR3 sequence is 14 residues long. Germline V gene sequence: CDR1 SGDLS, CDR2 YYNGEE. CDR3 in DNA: TGTGCCAGCAGCACAGGGACAGGGGAAGAGACCCAGTACTTC. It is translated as CASSTGTGEETQYF.

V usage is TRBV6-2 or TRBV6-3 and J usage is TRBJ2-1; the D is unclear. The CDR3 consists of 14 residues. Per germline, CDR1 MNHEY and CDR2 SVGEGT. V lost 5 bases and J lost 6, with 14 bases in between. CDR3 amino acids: CASSLRLEGNEQFF. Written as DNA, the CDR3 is TGTGCCAGCAGTCTCAGACTGGAAGGCAATGAGCAGTTCTTC.

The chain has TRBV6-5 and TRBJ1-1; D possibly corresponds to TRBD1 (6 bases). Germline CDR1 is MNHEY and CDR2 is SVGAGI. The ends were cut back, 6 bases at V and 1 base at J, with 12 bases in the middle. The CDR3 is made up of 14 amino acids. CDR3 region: CASRAPTGNTEAFF. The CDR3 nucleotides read TGTGCCAGCAGGGCTCCGACAGGGAACACTGAAGCTTTCTTT.

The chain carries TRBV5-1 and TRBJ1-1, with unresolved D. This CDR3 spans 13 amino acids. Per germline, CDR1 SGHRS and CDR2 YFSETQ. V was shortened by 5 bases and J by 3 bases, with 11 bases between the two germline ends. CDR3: CASRVEGDTEAFF. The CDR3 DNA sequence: TGCGCCAGCAGAGTAGAGGGTGACACTGAAGCTTTCTTT.

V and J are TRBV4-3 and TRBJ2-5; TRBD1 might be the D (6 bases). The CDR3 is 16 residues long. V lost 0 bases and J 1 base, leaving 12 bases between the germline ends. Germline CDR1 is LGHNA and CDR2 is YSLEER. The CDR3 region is CASSQDLPDSQETQYF. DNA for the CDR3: TGCGCCAGCAGCCAAGATCTACCGGACAGCCAAGAGACCCAGTACTTC.

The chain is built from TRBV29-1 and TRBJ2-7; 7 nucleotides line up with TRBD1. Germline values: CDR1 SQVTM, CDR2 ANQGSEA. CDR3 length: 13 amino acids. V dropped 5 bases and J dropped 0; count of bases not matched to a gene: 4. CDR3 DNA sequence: TGCAGCGTTTCGGACAGGACCTCCTACGAGCAGTACTTC. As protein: CSVSDRTSYEQYF.

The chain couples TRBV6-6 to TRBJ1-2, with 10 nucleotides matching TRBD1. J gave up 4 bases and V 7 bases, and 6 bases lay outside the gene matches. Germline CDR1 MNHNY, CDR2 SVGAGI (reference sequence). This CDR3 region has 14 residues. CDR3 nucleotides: TGTGCCAGCATTCGGACAGGGGGGATCTATGGCTACACCTTC. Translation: CASIRTGGIYGYTF.

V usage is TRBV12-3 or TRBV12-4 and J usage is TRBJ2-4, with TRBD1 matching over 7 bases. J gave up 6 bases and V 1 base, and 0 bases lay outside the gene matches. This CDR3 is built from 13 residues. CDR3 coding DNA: TGTGCCAGCAGTTTAGGGACAGGAAACATTCAGTACTTC. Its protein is CASSLGTGNIQYF.

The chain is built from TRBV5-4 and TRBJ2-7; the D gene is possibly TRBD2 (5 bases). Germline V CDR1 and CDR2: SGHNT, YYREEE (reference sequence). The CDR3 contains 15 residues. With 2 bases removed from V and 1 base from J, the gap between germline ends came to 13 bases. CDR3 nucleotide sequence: TGTGCCAGCAGCTTAAGCGGCGGAGGTTCCTACGAGCAGTACTTC. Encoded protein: CASSLSGGGSYEQYF.

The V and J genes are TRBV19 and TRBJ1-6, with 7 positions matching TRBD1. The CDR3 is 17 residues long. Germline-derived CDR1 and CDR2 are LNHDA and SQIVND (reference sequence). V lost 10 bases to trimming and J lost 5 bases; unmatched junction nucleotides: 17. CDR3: CATTPSQGTDNNSPLHF. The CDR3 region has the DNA TGTGCCACGACCCCCTCTCAGGGGACAGACAATAATTCACCCCTCCACTTT.

CDR3 nucleotide sequence: TGTGCCAGCAGCGTAGGTCTTCAGCGGGAGGAACCTCGCACAGATACGCAGTATTTT. It codes for CASSVGLQREEPRTDTQYF. The rearrangement joins TRBV9 to TRBJ2-3; 9 bases align to TRBD2. V lost 0 bases and J lost 1; bases outside the gene matches: 12. This CDR3 has 19 residues. Germline CDR1 and CDR2: SGDLS and YYNGEE.

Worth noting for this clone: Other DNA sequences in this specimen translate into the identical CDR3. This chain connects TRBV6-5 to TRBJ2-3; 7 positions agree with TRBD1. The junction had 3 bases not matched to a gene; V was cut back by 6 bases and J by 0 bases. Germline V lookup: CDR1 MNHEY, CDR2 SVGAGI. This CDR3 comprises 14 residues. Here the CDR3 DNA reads TGTGCCAGCAGCTTGGGACAGAGCACAGATACGCAGTATTTT. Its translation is CASSLGQSTDTQYF.